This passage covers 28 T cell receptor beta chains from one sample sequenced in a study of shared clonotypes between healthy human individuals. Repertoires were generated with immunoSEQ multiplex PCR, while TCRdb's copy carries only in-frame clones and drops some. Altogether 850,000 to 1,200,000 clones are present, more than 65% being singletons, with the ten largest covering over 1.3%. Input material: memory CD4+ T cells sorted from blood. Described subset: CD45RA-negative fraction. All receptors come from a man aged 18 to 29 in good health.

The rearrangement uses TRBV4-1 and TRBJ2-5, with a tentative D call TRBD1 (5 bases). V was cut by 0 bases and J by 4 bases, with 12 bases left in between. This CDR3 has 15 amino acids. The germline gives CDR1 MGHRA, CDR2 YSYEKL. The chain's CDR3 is CASSQENRGRETQYF. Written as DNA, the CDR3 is TGCGCCAGCAGCCAAGAAAATAGGGGAAGAGAGACCCAGTACTTC.

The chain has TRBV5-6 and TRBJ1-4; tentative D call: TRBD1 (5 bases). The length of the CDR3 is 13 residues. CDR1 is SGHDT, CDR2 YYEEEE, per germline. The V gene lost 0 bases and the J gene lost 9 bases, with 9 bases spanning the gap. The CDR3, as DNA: TGTGCCAGCAGCTTGGCAGGGATTAAAAAACTGTTTTTT. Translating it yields CASSLAGIKKLFF. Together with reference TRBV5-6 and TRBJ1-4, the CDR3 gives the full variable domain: DAGVTQSPTHLIKTRGQQVTLRCSPKSGHDTVSWYQQALGQGPQFIFQYYEEEERQRGNFPDRFSGHQFPNYSSELNVNALLLGDSALYLCASSLAGIKKLFFGSGTQLSVL.

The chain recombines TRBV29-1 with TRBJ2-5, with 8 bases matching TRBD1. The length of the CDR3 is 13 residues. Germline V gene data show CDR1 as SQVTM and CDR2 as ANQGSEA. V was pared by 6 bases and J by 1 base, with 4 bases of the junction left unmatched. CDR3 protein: CSVQQGVQETQYF. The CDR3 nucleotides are TGCAGCGTGCAACAGGGGGTCCAAGAGACCCAGTACTTC.

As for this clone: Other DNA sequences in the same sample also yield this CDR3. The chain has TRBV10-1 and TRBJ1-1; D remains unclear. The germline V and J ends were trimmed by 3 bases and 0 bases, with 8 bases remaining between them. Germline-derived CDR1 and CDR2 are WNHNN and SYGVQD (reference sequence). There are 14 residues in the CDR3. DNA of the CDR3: TGCGCCAGCAGTGATGGTAGCATGAACACTGAAGCTTTCTTT. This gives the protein CASSDGSMNTEAFF.

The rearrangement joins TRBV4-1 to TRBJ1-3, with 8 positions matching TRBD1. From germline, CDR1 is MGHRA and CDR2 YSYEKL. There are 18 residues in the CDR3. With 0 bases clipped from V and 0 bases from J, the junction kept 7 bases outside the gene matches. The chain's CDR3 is CASSQEGQARGSGNTIYF. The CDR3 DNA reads TGCGCCAGCAGCCAAGAGGGACAGGCCAGAGGCTCTGGAAACACCATATATTTT.

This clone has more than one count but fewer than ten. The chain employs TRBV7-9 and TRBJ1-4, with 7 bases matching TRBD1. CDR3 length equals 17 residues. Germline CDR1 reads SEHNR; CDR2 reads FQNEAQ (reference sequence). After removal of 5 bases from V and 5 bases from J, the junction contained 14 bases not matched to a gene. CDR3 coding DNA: TGTGCCAGCAGCACCAGGGGGAGATTGGACGGGAATGAAAAACTGTTTTTT. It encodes CASSTRGRLDGNEKLFF.

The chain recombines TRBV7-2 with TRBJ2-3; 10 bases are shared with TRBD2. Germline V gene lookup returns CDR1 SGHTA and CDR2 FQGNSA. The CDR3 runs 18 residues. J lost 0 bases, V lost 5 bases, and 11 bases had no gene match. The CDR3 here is CASSPEQSGRASTDTQYF. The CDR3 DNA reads TGTGCCAGCAGCCCCGAACAGAGCGGGAGGGCTAGCACAGATACGCAGTATTTT. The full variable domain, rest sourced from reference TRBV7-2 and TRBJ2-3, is GAGVSQSPSNKVTEKGKDVELRCDPISGHTALYWYRQSLGQGLEFLIYFQGNSAPDKSGLPSDRFSAERTGGSVSTLTIQRTQQEDSAVYLCASSPEQSGRASTDTQYFGPGTRLTVL.

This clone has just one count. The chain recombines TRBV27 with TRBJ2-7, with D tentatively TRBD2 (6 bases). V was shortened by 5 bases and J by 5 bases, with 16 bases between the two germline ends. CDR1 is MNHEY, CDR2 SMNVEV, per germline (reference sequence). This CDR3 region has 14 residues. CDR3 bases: TGTGCCAGCAGTAGCCGGGGAGGAAGCCACGAGCAGTACTTC. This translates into CASSSRGGSHEQYF.

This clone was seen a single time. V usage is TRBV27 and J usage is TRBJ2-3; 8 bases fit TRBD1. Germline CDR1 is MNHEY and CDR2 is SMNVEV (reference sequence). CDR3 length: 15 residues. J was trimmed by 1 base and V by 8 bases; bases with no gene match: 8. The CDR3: CASAYRGVGTDTQYF. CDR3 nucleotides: TGTGCCAGCGCTTACAGGGGGGTGGGCACAGATACGCAGTATTTT.

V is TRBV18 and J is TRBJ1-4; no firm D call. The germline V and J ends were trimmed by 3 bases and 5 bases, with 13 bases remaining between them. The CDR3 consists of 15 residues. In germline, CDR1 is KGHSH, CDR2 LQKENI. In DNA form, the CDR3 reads TGTGCCAGCTCACCGGTCGGGCCCTTCAATGAAAAACTGTTTTTT. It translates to CASSPVGPFNEKLFF.

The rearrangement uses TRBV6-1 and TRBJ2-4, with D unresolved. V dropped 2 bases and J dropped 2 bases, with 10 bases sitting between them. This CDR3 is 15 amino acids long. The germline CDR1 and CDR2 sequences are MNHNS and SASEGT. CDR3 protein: CASSEPPETKNIQYF. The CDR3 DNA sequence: TGTGCCAGCAGTGAACCCCCGGAGACCAAAAACATTCAGTACTTC.

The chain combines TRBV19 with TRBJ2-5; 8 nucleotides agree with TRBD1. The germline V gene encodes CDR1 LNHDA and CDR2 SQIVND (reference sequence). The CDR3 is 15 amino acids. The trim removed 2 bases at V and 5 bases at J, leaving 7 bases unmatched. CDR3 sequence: CASSIQGARSETQYF. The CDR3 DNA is TGTGCCAGTAGTATACAGGGGGCGCGTTCGGAGACCCAGTACTTC.

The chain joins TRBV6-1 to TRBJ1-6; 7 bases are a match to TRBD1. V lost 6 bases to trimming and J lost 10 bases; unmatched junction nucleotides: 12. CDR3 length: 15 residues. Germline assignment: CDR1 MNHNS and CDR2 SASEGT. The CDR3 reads CASRFPRQGDSPLHF. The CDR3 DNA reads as TGTGCCAGCAGGTTCCCACGACAGGGTGACTCACCCCTCCACTTT.

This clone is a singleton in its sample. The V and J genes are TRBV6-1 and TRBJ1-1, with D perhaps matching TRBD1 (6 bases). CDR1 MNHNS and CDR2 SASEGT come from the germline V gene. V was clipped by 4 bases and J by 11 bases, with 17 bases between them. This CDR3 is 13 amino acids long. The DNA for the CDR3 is TGTGCCAGCAGTGGGATAACGAGGGGGGCGGCTTTCTTT. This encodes CASSGITRGAAFF.

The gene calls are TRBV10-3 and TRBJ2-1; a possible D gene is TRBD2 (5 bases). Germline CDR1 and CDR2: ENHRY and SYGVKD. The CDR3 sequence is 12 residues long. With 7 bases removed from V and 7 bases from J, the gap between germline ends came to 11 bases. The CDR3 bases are TGTGCCATCAAGTGGGGAGCGAATGAGCAGTTCTTC. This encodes CAIKWGANEQFF.

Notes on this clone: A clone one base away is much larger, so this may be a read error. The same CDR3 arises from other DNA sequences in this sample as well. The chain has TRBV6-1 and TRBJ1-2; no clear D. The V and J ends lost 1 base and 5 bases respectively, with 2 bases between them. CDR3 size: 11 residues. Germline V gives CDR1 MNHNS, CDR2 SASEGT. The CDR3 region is CASSEGYGYTF. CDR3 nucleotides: TGTGCCAGCAGTGAAGGATATGGCTACACCTTC.

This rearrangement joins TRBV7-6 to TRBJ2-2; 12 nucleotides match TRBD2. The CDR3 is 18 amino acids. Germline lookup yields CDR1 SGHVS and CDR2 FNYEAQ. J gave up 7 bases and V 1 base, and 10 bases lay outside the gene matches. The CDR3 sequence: CASSLGPRLAGEFGELFF. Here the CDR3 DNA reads TGTGCCAGCAGCTTAGGGCCGAGACTAGCGGGAGAATTCGGGGAGCTGTTTTTT.

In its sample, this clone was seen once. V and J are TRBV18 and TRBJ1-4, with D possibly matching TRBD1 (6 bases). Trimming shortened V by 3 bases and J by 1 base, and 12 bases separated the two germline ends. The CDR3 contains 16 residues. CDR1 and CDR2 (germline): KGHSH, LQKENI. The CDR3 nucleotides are TGTGCCAGCTCACCGCGGACAGCTGGAACTAATGAAAAACTGTTTTTT. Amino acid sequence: CASSPRTAGTNEKLFF.

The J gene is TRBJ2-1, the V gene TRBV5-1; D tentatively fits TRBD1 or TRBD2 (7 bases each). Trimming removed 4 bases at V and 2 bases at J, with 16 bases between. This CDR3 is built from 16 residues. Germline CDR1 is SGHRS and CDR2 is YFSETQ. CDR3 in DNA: TGCGCCAGCAGCAGGGAGGGCAGGGGGACCTACAATGAGCAGTTCTTC. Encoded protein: CASSREGRGTYNEQFF.

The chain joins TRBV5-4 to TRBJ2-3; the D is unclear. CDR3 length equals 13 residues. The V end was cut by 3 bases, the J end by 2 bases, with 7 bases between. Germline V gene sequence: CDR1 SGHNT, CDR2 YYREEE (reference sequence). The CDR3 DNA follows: TGTGCCAGCAGCTACGCTCCCACAGATACGCAGTATTTT. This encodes CASSYAPTDTQYF.

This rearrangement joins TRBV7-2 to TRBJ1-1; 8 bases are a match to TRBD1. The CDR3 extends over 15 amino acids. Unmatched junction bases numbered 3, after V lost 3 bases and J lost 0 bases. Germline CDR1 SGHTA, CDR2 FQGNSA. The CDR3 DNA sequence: TGTGCCAGCAGCTTCAGGGGGCAGTTGAACACTGAAGCTTTCTTT. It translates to CASSFRGQLNTEAFF.

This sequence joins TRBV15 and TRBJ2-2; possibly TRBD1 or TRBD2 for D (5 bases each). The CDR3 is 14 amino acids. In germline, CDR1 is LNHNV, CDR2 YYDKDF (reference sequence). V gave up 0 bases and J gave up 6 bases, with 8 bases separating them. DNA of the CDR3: TGTGCCACCAGCAGAGATGTGGGGGCCGGGGAGCTGTTTTTT. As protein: CATSRDVGAGELFF. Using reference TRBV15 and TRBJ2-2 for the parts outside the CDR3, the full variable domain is DAMVIQNPRYQVTQFGKPVTLSCSQTLNHNVMYWYQQKSSQAPKLLFHYYDKDFNNEADTPDNFQSRRPNTSFCFLDIRSPGLGDTAMYLCATSRDVGAGELFFGEGSRLTVL.

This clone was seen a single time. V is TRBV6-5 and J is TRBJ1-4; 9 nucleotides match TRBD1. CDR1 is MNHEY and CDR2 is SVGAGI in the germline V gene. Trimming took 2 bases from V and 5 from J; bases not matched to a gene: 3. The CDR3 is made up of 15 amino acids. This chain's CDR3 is CASSYQTGGNEKLFF. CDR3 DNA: TGTGCCAGCAGTTACCAGACAGGGGGGAATGAAAAACTGTTTTTT.

CDR3 in amino acids: CASTRGGQGNEQYF. The CDR3 nucleotides read TGTGCCAGCACTAGAGGGGGGCAGGGGAACGAGCAGTACTTC. V and J are TRBV2 and TRBJ2-7; D is possibly TRBD1 or TRBD2 (6 bases each). The V and J ends lost 7 bases and 5 bases respectively, with 18 bases between them. This CDR3 spans 14 amino acids. CDR1 is SNHLY, CDR2 FYNNEI, per germline. The entire variable domain, with the rest obtained from reference TRBV2 and TRBJ2-7, is as follows: EPEVTQTPSHQVTQMGQEVILRCVPISNHLYFYWYRQILGQKVEFLVSFYNNEISEKSEIFDDQFSVERPDGSNFTLKIRSTKLEDSAMYFCASTRGGQGNEQYFGPGTRLTVT.

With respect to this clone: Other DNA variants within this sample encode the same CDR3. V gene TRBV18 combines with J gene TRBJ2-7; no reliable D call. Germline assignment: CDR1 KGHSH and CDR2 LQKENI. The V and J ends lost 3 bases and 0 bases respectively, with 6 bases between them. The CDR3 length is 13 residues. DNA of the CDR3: TGTGCCAGCTCACCCGCCAGCTCCTACGAGCAGTACTTC. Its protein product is CASSPASSYEQYF. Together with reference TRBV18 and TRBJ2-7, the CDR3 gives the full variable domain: NAGVMQNPRHLVRRRGQEARLRCSPMKGHSHVYWYRQLPEEGLKFMVYLQKENIIDESGMPKERFSAEFPKEGPSILRIQQVVRGDSAAYFCASSPASSYEQYFGPGTRLTVT.

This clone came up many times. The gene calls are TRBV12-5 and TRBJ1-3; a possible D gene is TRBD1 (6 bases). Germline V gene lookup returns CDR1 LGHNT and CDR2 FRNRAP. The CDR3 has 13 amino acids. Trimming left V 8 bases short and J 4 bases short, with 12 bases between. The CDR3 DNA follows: TGTGCTAGTAGCGATACAGGGGGAAACACCATATATTTT. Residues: CASSDTGGNTIYF.

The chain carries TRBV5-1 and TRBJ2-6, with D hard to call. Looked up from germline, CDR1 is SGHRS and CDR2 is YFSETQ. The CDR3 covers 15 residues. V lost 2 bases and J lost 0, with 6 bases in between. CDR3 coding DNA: TGCGCCAGCAGCTTCAGCCTCTCTGGGGCCAACGTCCTGACTTTC. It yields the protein CASSFSLSGANVLTF.

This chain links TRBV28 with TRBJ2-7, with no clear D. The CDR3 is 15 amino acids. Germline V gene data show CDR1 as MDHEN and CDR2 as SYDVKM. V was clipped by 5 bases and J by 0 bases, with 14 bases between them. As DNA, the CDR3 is TGTGCCAGCAGTCCCCCGGGTTCCCGCTCCTACGAGCAGTACTTC. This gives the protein CASSPPGSRSYEQYF.